These T cell receptor beta chains were read from a single sample in a study of cytomegalovirus exposure and HLA in healthy donors. Only in-frame clones appear in the TCRdb table, and some are missing; sequencing was by immunoSEQ multiplex PCR. This sample yields about 140,000 clones, of which around three quarters are seen a single time; 6.8% belongs to the top ten. Sequencing used PBMCs. The receptors originated from a man aged 35 to 55 in good health and CMV-seropositive. Both conserved end residues are part of each CDR3. Each record gives: V gene, clone size, D gene, J gene, CDR3 protein, CDR3 DNA. The D gene is left open where the match is weak. Not all rows give a size; the values are once, few, many and, for expanded clones, a class.

V: TRBV5-6
size: NA
D: TRBD1
J: TRBJ1-1
CDR3: CASSWMTGGEAFF
DNA: TGTGCCAGCAGCTGGATGACAGGGGGCGAAGCTTTCTTT

V: TRBV5-6
size: NA
D: TRBD1
J: TRBJ2-2
CDR3: CASSWGRDRAITGELFF
DNA: TGTGCCAGCAGCTGGGGCCGGGACAGGGCTATCACCGGGGAGCTGTTTTTT

V: TRBV7-2
size: NA
D: NA
J: TRBJ1-1
CDR3: CASSSTGAGVAEAFF
DNA: TGTGCCAGCAGCTCTACGGGAGCCGGGGTCGCTGAAGCTTTCTTT

V: TRBV5-4
size: NA
D: TRBD1
J: TRBJ2-1
CDR3: CASSPDRGIGNEQFF
DNA: TGTGCCAGCAGCCCGGACAGGGGAATTGGGAATGAGCAGTTCTTC

V: TRBV5-1
size: NA
D: NA
J: TRBJ1-4
CDR3: CASSLAPVNEKLFF
DNA: TGCGCCAGCAGCTTGGCCCCAGTTAATGAAAAACTGTTTTTT

V: TRBV6-4
size: NA
D: TRBD2
J: TRBJ2-1
CDR3: CASSDSKIGLARNEQFF
DNA: TGTGCCAGCAGTGACTCAAAGATAGGACTAGCGAGGAATGAGCAGTTCTTC

V: TRBV4-1
size: NA
D: TRBD2
J: TRBJ2-5
CDR3: CASSQDVGGGRGETQYF
DNA: TGCGCCAGCAGCCAAGATGTCGGGGGAGGGAGGGGAGAGACCCAGTACTTC

V: TRBV27
size: NA
D: NA
J: TRBJ2-1
CDR3: CASRTRVYNEQFF
DNA: TGTGCCAGCAGAACGCGGGTATACAATGAGCAGTTCTTC

V: TRBV5-4
size: NA
D: NA
J: TRBJ2-5
CDR3: CASSATGQETQYF
DNA: TGTGCCAGCAGCGCGACAGGCCAAGAGACCCAGTACTTC

V: TRBV7-9
size: NA
D: NA
J: TRBJ2-5
CDR3: CASSPPGGGETQYF
DNA: TGTGCCAGCAGCCCGCCGGGGGGCGGGGAGACCCAGTACTTC

V: TRBV2
size: NA
D: NA
J: TRBJ1-1
CDR3: CASSDRKRTEAFF
DNA: TGTGCCAGCAGTGACAGGAAACGAACTGAAGCTTTCTTT

V: TRBV2
size: NA
D: TRBD1
J: TRBJ2-7
CDR3: CASSYRGFYEQYF
DNA: TGTGCCAGCAGTTACAGGGGGTTTTACGAGCAGTACTTC

V: TRBV5-5
size: NA
D: NA
J: TRBJ2-7
CDR3: CASSFTSTSYEQYF
DNA: TGTGCCAGCAGCTTCACTTCGACTAGCTACGAGCAGTACTTC

V: TRBV9
size: once
D: NA
J: TRBJ2-2
CDR3: CASSRGLLNTGELFF
DNA: TGTGCCAGCAGCCGGGGACTGCTAAACACCGGGGAGCTGTTTTTT

V: TRBV7-7
size: NA
D: NA
J: TRBJ2-3
CDR3: CASSLSGADTQYF
DNA: TGTGCTAGCAGCCTATCAGGGGCGGATACGCAGTATTTT

V: TRBV7-7
size: NA
D: NA
J: TRBJ2-5
CDR3: CASSPQLGRETQYF
DNA: TGTGCTAGCAGCCCCCAACTAGGGAGGGAGACCCAGTACTTC

V: TRBV18
size: NA
D: NA
J: TRBJ2-5
CDR3: CASSPLVQDSTGKETQYF
DNA: TGTGCCAGCTCACCACTGGTGCAGGACTCGACTGGCAAAGAGACCCAGTACTTC

V: TRBV11-2
size: NA
D: TRBD2
J: TRBJ2-7
CDR3: CASRFAGTRGSYEQYF
DNA: TGTGCCAGCAGATTTGCCGGGACTAGGGGATCCTACGAGCAGTACTTC

V: TRBV4-3
size: few
D: NA
J: TRBJ2-2
CDR3: CASSQYAGLGAGELFF
DNA: TGCGCCAGCAGCCAATACGCGGGACTTGGGGCCGGGGAGCTGTTTTTT

V: TRBV5-4
size: NA
D: NA
J: TRBJ2-7
CDR3: CASSFSRGPYEQYF
DNA: TGTGCCAGCAGCTTCTCCAGGGGACCCTACGAGCAGTACTTC

V: TRBV7-3
size: NA
D: TRBD2
J: TRBJ2-5
CDR3: CASSRTYSGRESLTYQETQYF
DNA: TGTGCCAGCAGCCGTACTTACAGCGGGAGGGAATCCCTAACGTACCAAGAGACCCAGTACTTC

V: TRBV15
size: once
D: NA
J: TRBJ1-2
CDR3: CATSRGSYGGAGYTF
DNA: TGTGCCACCAGCAGGGGTTCTTATGGGGGCGCTGGCTACACCTTC

V: TRBV5-6
size: NA
D: TRBD1
J: TRBJ1-1
CDR3: CASSLVVTGLLNTEAFF
DNA: TGTGCCAGCAGCTTGGTTGTGACAGGGTTACTAAACACTGAAGCTTTCTTT

V: TRBV4-1
size: NA
D: TRBD2
J: TRBJ2-3
CDR3: CASSQDPAGGSTDTQYF
DNA: TGCGCCAGCAGCCAAGATCCAGCGGGGGGCAGCACAGATACGCAGTATTTT

V: TRBV27
size: NA
D: NA
J: TRBJ2-2
CDR3: CASSSYGGGVLTGELFF
DNA: TGTGCCAGCAGTTCCTATGGGGGGGGCGTTTTGACCGGGGAGCTGTTTTTT

V: TRBV7-9
size: NA
D: TRBD2
J: TRBJ2-7
CDR3: CASSLREGFSYEQYF
DNA: TGTGCCAGCAGCTTGCGGGAGGGCTTCTCCTACGAGCAGTACTTC

V: TRBV23-1
size: NA
D: NA
J: TRBJ2-3
CDR3: CASSQLSQIGQDTKGTDTQYF
DNA: TGCGCCAGCAGTCAATTGTCCCAGATCGGCCAGGACACCAAAGGAACAGATACGCAGTATTTT

V: TRBV2
size: NA
D: TRBD1
J: TRBJ2-7
CDR3: CASRGQGAREQYF
DNA: TGTGCCAGCAGGGGACAGGGTGCCAGGGAGCAGTACTTC

V: TRBV29-1
size: NA
D: NA
J: TRBJ2-6
CDR3: CSVDAQGANVLTF
DNA: TGCAGCGTTGACGCCCAGGGGGCCAACGTCCTGACTTTC

V: TRBV5-4
size: once
D: NA
J: TRBJ2-7
CDR3: CASSLFSRQGYEQYF
DNA: TGTGCCAGCAGCTTATTCTCCCGCCAGGGATACGAGCAGTACTTC

V: TRBV7-2
size: NA
D: TRBD2
J: TRBJ2-7
CDR3: CASSLQGRGGSYEQYF
DNA: TGTGCCAGCAGCTTACAAGGGCGGGGGGGATCCTACGAGCAGTACTTC

V: TRBV19
size: NA
D: TRBD1
J: TRBJ2-2
CDR3: CASRLYDRGRTGELFF
DNA: TGTGCCAGTAGATTGTACGACAGGGGGCGTACCGGGGAGCTGTTTTTT

V: TRBV30
size: NA
D: TRBD1
J: TRBJ1-1
CDR3: CGFRDRGRGTEAFF
DNA: TGTGGCTTCCGGGACAGGGGGCGCGGCACTGAAGCTTTCTTT

V: TRBV6-5
size: NA
D: NA
J: TRBJ2-7
CDR3: CATSPTRGYHEQYF
DNA: TGTGCCACCTCCCCAACTAGAGGCTACCACGAGCAGTACTTC

V: TRBV29-1
size: NA
D: TRBD2
J: TRBJ2-2
CDR3: CSVEWGGTGELFF
DNA: TGCAGCGTTGAATGGGGGGGGACCGGGGAGCTGTTTTTT

V: TRBV5-1
size: NA
D: NA
J: TRBJ2-2
CDR3: CASSQTTGSTGELFF
DNA: TGCGCCAGCAGCCAAACGACAGGAAGCACCGGGGAGCTGTTTTTT

V: TRBV6-5
size: NA
D: TRBD2
J: TRBJ2-1
CDR3: CASSYGAGVGRNEQFF
DNA: TGTGCCAGCAGTTACGGGGCGGGGGTAGGAAGAAATGAGCAGTTCTTC

V: TRBV7-9
size: once
D: NA
J: TRBJ1-1
CDR3: CASSGGVRATEAFF
DNA: TGTGCCAGCAGCGGAGGGGTAAGGGCCACTGAAGCTTTCTTT

V: TRBV5-3
size: NA
D: NA
J: TRBJ1-1
CDR3: CALRENTEAFF
DNA: TGTGCCTTGAGGGAGAACACTGAAGCTTTCTTT

V: TRBV19
size: NA
D: TRBD1
J: TRBJ2-1
CDR3: CASTTGQGYNEQFF
DNA: TGTGCCAGTACCACGGGACAGGGCTACAATGAGCAGTTCTTC

V: TRBV7-2
size: NA
D: TRBD1
J: TRBJ1-2
CDR3: CASSRTGGFYGYTF
DNA: TGTGCCAGCAGCCGGACAGGGGGCTTCTATGGCTACACCTTC

V: TRBV11-3
size: few
D: TRBD2
J: TRBJ2-5
CDR3: CASSLDLLAGAQETQYF
DNA: TGTGCCAGCAGCTTAGATCTGCTAGCGGGGGCTCAAGAGACCCAGTACTTC

V: TRBV5-1
size: NA
D: NA
J: TRBJ2-6
CDR3: CASSLTPGAGANVLTF
DNA: TGCGCCAGCAGCTTAACGCCGGGGGCTGGGGCCAACGTCCTGACTTTC

V: TRBV5-1
size: NA
D: NA
J: TRBJ1-1
CDR3: CASSLATETEAFF
DNA: TGCGCCAGCAGCTTGGCCACGGAGACTGAAGCTTTCTTT

V: TRBV28
size: NA
D: NA
J: TRBJ2-7
CDR3: CASSFNYEQYF
DNA: TGTGCCAGCAGTTTTAACTACGAGCAGTACTTC

V: TRBV6-1
size: NA
D: TRBD1
J: TRBJ2-7
CDR3: CASRRQGPYEQYF
DNA: TGTGCCAGCAGGAGACAGGGGCCCTACGAGCAGTACTTC

V: TRBV4-3
size: NA
D: TRBD1
J: TRBJ2-7
CDR3: CASSQTYRGYEQYF
DNA: TGCGCCAGCAGCCAGACGTACAGGGGCTACGAGCAGTACTTC

V: TRBV9
size: NA
D: NA
J: TRBJ2-1
CDR3: CASSTQGLHAEQFF
DNA: TGTGCCAGCAGCACTCAGGGACTCCACGCGGAGCAGTTCTTC

V: TRBV2
size: NA
D: NA
J: TRBJ2-7
CDR3: CASSVQGSSYEQYF
DNA: TGTGCCAGCAGTGTTCAGGGAAGTTCCTACGAGCAGTACTTC

V: TRBV5-6
size: NA
D: TRBD1
J: TRBJ1-1
CDR3: CASSLAVGGAYTEAFF
DNA: TGTGCCAGCAGCTTGGCCGTAGGGGGCGCGTACACTGAAGCTTTCTTT

V: TRBV7-9
size: NA
D: NA
J: TRBJ1-5
CDR3: CASSFGENQPQHF
DNA: TGTGCCAGCAGCTTCGGGGAGAATCAGCCCCAGCATTTT

V: TRBV4-1
size: few
D: TRBD2
J: TRBJ2-5
CDR3: CASSPTSGSTQETQYF
DNA: TGCGCCAGCAGCCCGACTAGCGGGTCTACCCAAGAGACCCAGTACTTC

V: TRBV2
size: few
D: NA
J: TRBJ1-1
CDR3: CASRGAEAFF
DNA: TGTGCCAGCAGAGGGGCTGAAGCTTTCTTT